Presented here are 11 T cell receptor beta chains from one specimen sequenced in a study of T cell repertoires and HLA-DP antigens. Their antigens are not known. Assay: immunoSEQ multiplex PCR; the TCRdb copy retains only in-frame clones and omits some. The sample shows some 110,000 clones, about 91% of them seen only once. Sequences were obtained from CD4+ T cells from PBMCs. All receptors derive from a woman between 18 and 29 years old in good health and CMV-seronegative.

This clone has just one count. This chain links TRBV6-1 with TRBJ2-3, with TRBD2 matching over 13 bases. The CDR3 loop spans 15 amino acids. V shed 7 bases, J shed 2 bases, and the junction held 3 bases outside the gene matches. CDR1 and CDR2 (germline): MNHNS, SASEGT. The CDR3 spells CASKLAGGPTDTQYF. The CDR3 coding sequence is TGTGCCAGCAAACTAGCGGGAGGGCCCACAGATACGCAGTATTTT.

V gene TRBV11-2 combines with J gene TRBJ2-1; D is unresolved. The germline CDR1 and CDR2 sequences are SGHAT and FQNNGV. The CDR3 covers 15 residues. Trimming removed 6 bases at V and 3 bases at J, with 15 bases between. CDR3 sequence reads: CASSTLTWYYNEQFF. The CDR3 DNA follows: TGTGCCAGCAGTACACTAACCTGGTACTACAATGAGCAGTTCTTC.

Only one count was recorded for this clone. The chain combines TRBV7-2 with TRBJ2-5, with 9 nucleotides matching TRBD2. The CDR3 contains 17 residues. Germline values: CDR1 SGHTA, CDR2 FQGNSA. V shed 5 bases, J shed 7 bases, and the junction held 17 bases outside the gene matches. CDR3 in amino acids: CASSPRGVAGAGATQYF. DNA for the CDR3: TGTGCCAGCAGCCCGCGTGGGGTAGCGGGAGCGGGCGCGACCCAGTACTTC.

V usage is TRBV6-1 and J usage is TRBJ1-2; 9 bases are a match to TRBD1. V shed 6 bases and J 3 bases; nucleotides not matched to a gene: 5. Germline assignment: CDR1 MNHNS and CDR2 SASEGT. The CDR3 contains 14 residues. CDR3 DNA sequence: TGTGCCAGCAGAGGGACAGGGAAGGACTATGGCTACACCTTC. Translation gives CASRGTGKDYGYTF.

This clone was detected once. This rearrangement joins TRBV29-1 to TRBJ2-7; D could derive from TRBD1 or TRBD2 (5 bases each). Trimming left V 6 bases short and J 0 bases short, with 18 bases between. The CDR3 totals 15 residues. CDR1 and CDR2 (germline): SQVTM, ANQGSEA. The CDR3 nucleotides are TGCAGCGTCCCAGAGGGAAGGGGCGACTCCTACGAGCAGTACGTC. This gives the protein CSVPEGRGDSYEQYV.

The CDR3 sequence is CASSLDGRNYNEQFF. The DNA of the CDR3 is TGCGCCAGCAGCTTGGACGGGAGGAACTACAATGAGCAGTTCTTC. The chain joins TRBV5-1 to TRBJ2-1, with TRBD2 matching 7 bases. Germline V gives CDR1 SGHRS, CDR2 YFSETQ. The length of the CDR3 is 15 residues. J was trimmed by 3 bases and V by 0 bases; bases with no gene match: 3.

In this sample, this clone turned up once. The chain couples TRBV28 to TRBJ2-7, with no clear D. Germline V CDR1 and CDR2: MDHEN, SYDVKM. CDR3 length: 11 amino acids. The germline V and J ends were trimmed by 6 bases and 6 bases, with 9 bases remaining between them. CDR3 sequence (DNA): TGTGCCAGCAGCGAAGGGTTCGAGCAGTACGTC. It translates to CASSEGFEQYV.

The chain uses TRBV11-1 and TRBJ2-6; no definite D call. The CDR3 contains 14 residues. Germline V gene lookup returns CDR1 SGHAT and CDR2 FQDESV (reference sequence). V lost 5 bases, J lost 0 bases, and 5 bases lay in between. In DNA form, the CDR3 reads TGTGCCAGCAGCCCGGACTCTGGGGCCAACGTCCTGACTTTC. Translated: CASSPDSGANVLTF.

The rearrangement joins TRBV12-5 to TRBJ1-5; weak D call: TRBD1 (6 bases). The CDR3 runs 14 residues. The germline gives CDR1 LGHNT, CDR2 FRNRAP. V was cut by 1 base and J by 2 bases, with 6 bases left in between. The CDR3 sequence: CASGLGQGNQPQHF. Here the CDR3 DNA reads TGTGCTAGTGGTTTGGGACAGGGCAATCAGCCCCAGCATTTT.

The chain couples TRBV5-1 to TRBJ1-6; 8 bases match TRBD1. CDR1 is SGHRS and CDR2 is YFSETQ in the germline V gene. The CDR3 totals 17 residues. V dropped 4 bases and J dropped 9; count of bases not matched to a gene: 15. The CDR3 DNA follows: TGCGCCAGCAGCCCCCTGGTAGCCGACAGGGGCTCTTCACCCCTCCACTTT. Residues: CASSPLVADRGSSPLHF.

This chain joins TRBV4-1 and TRBJ2-3, with D tentatively TRBD1 (5 bases). Trimming cost V 1 base and J 5 bases, with 10 bases left between them. The germline gives CDR1 MGHRA, CDR2 YSYEKL. The CDR3 runs to 14 residues. The CDR3 loop reads CASSQGAQGDTQYF. CDR3 bases: TGCGCCAGCAGCCAAGGGGCCCAGGGAGATACGCAGTATTTT.